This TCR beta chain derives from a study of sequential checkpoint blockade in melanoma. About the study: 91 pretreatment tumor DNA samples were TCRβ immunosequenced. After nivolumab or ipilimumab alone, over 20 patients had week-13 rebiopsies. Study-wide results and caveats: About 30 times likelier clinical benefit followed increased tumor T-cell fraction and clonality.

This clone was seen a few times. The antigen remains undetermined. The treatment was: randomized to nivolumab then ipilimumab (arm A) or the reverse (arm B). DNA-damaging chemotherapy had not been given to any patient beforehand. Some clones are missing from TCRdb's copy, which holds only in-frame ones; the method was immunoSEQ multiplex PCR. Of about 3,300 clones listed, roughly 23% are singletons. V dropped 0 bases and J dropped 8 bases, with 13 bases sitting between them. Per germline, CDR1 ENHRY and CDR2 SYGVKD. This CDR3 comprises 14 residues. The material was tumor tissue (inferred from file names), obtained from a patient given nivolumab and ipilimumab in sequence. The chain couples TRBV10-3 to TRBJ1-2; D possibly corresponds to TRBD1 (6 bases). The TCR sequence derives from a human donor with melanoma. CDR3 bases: TGTGCCATCAGTGAGTCTAGGGGGGATTGGGGCTACACCTTC. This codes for CAISESRGDWGYTF.